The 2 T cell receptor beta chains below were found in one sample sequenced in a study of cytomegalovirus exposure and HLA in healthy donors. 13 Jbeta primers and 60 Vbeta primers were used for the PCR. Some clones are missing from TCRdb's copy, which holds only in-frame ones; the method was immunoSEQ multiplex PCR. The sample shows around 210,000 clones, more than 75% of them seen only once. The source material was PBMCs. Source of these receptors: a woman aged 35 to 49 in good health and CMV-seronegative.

In DNA, the CDR3 is TGTGCCAGCAGCTTGGGAGGACAGGGCAGCCATCAGCCCCAGCATTTT. Its translation: CASSLGGQGSHQPQHF. The genes are TRBV5-6 and TRBJ1-5, with 8 bases fitting TRBD1. Germline V gives CDR1 SGHDT, CDR2 YYEEEE. The CDR3 has 16 amino acids. Trimming took 0 bases from V and 5 from J; bases not matched to a gene: 7.

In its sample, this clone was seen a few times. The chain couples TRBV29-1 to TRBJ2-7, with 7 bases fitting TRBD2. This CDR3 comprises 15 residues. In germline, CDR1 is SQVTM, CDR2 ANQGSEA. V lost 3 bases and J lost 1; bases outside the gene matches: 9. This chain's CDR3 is CSVDASSGLSYEQYF. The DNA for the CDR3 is TGCAGCGTTGATGCGTCTAGCGGTCTTTCCTACGAGCAGTACTTC.